The rows below give T cell receptor beta chains drawn from one sample of a study of blood T cells in healthy people across ages. One entry per CDR3 protein results from TCRdb running MiXCR on the 5' RACE reads. The sample includes about 670,000 distinct CDR3 sequences, 35% to 50% of them seen just once. The sequenced sample was blood. The receptor source for this set is a man older than 75 in good health. Both conserved end residues are part of each CDR3. The D gene is left open where the match is weak. Clone size is shown for a subset of rows, as once, few, many or a class of expanded clone.

D gene	V gene	J gene	clone size	CDR3 DNA	CDR3 protein
.	TRBV5-1	TRBJ2-1	few	TGCGCCAGCAGCCCCCAGCCCTCCAGCCGCGTCGGCAATGAGCAGTTCTTC	CASSPQPSSRVGNEQFF
.	TRBV5-1	TRBJ2-6	.	TGCGCCAGCAGCCCGAATACAGGGTTCTCTGGGGCCAACGTCCTGACTTTC	CASSPNTGFSGANVLTF
.	TRBV28	TRBJ2-3	once	TGTGCCAGCAGTTTACCAGCGGTCCAGCGAGGTACGCAGTATTTT	CASSLPAVQRGTQYF
.	TRBV7-2	TRBJ2-7	.	TGTGACAGCAGCTTATTCTCAGGGGACCCCTACGAGCAGTACTTC	CDSSLFSGDPYEQYF
TRBD1	TRBV5-1	TRBJ1-4	.	TGCGCCAGCAGCCGACAGGGGCGGTCTAATGAAAAACTGTTTTTT	CASSRQGRSNEKLFF
.	TRBV7-9	TRBJ2-6	.	TGTGCCAGCAGCCCCTCTATAGGGCCAGTATCAACCTCTGCGGCCAACGTCCTGACTTTC	CASSPSIGPVSTSAANVLTF
.	TRBV5-6	TRBJ1-1	.	TGTGCCAGCAGCGGCCTCGAGGGATGCACTGAAGCTTTCTTT	CASSGLEGCTEAFF
.	TRBV20-1	TRBJ2-5	few	TGCAGTGCTAGGGACAACCAAGAGACCCAGTACTTC	CSARDNQETQYF
TRBD1	TRBV5-4	TRBJ2-7	.	TGTGCCAGCAGCCCGGATGGGGACAGACCCTCCTACGAGCAGTACTTC	CASSPDGDRPSYEQYF
.	TRBV11-2	TRBJ2-4	.	TGTGCCAGCAGCTTAGTGGGGTGGACCACCGGCGGATTAAACATTCAGTACTTC	CASSLVGWTTGGLNIQYF
.	TRBV20-1	TRBJ2-7	.	TGCAGTGCCGTCGATAGCGGACGCTCCTACGAGCAGTACTTC	CSAVDSGRSYEQYF
TRBD2	TRBV29-1	TRBJ2-1	.	TGCAGCGTTGTCTTACTAGCGGGAAGGGACGACAATGAGCAGTTCTTC	CSVVLLAGRDDNEQFF
TRBD2	TRBV20-1	TRBJ2-1	.	TGCAGTGCTCTAGGCGGACTAGCGGGAAAGACCTACAATGAGCAGTTCTTC	CSALGGLAGKTYNEQFF
.	TRBV7-2	TRBJ2-5	many	TGTGCCAGCAGCCCCAATCGTAACCAAGAGACCCAGTACTTC	CASSPNRNQETQYF
.	TRBV20-1	TRBJ2-7	.	TGCAGTGGAGGACAGCTTTACAATGAGCAGTACTTC	CSGGQLYNEQYF
.	TRBV11-1	TRBJ2-7	few	TGTGCCAGCAGTCTTCGAGCGGACACCCTCGCCACCCAGTACTTC	CASSLRADTLATQYF
.	TRBV7-8	TRBJ1-3	once	TGTGCCAGCAGCTTAAATGCAGGCTCTGGAAACACCATATATTTT	CASSLNAGSGNTIYF
.	TRBV6-7	TRBJ2-3	.	TGTGCCAGCAGAAGACCAAGGGGGAGCACAGATACGCAGTATTTT	CASRRPRGSTDTQYF
.	TRBV12-3/TRBV12-4	TRBJ2-6	.	TGTGCCAGCAAGGGATTTGGGGCCAACGTCCTGACTTTC	CASKGFGANVLTF
TRBD1	TRBV25-1	TRBJ2-1	once	TGTGCCAGCAGTGAACTCTCAGACAGGGGTCGTGGAAATGAGCAGTTCTTC	CASSELSDRGRGNEQFF
.	TRBV9	TRBJ1-1	few	TGTGCCAGCAGCGTCTCCGGGGACACTGAAGCTTTCTTT	CASSVSGDTEAFF
TRBD2	TRBV28	TRBJ2-7	many	TGTGCCAGCAGTCCTAGCGGGAGGGGCTACGAGCAGTACTTC	CASSPSGRGYEQYF
TRBD2	TRBV7-2	TRBJ2-7	.	TGTGCCAGCAGCTCGGGACTAGCGGGAGACGAGCAGTACTTC	CASSSGLAGDEQYF
TRBD2	TRBV18	TRBJ2-1	once	TGTGCCAGCTCACTAGAGCGGGATGGTGAGCAGTTCTTC	CASSLERDGEQFF
.	TRBV29-1	TRBJ1-1	few	TGCAGCGCCGATAGGGGTAACACTGAAGCTTTCTTT	CSADRGNTEAFF
TRBD1	TRBV27	TRBJ1-6	.	TGTGCCAGCAGCACGCCGGGACAGGGAAGATCACCCCTCCACTTT	CASSTPGQGRSPLHF
.	TRBV9	TRBJ2-3	few	TGTGCCAGCACCCTAGCTTTTAGCACAGATACGCAGTATTTT	CASTLAFSTDTQYF
.	TRBV4-3	TRBJ2-6	once	TGCGCCAGCAGCCAAGATCGACCGGGACACGCATCTGGGGCCAACGTCCTGACTTTC	CASSQDRPGHASGANVLTF
.	TRBV5-1	TRBJ1-2	few	TGCGCCAGCAGCCCCGGCGGGGGGACGCCAGGCTACACCTTC	CASSPGGGTPGYTF
.	TRBV7-2	TRBJ2-1	.	TGTGCCAGCAGCTTACCGCGGCCCCAGTTCTTC	CASSLPRPQFF
.	TRBV29-1	TRBJ2-7	.	TGCAGCGTGGGACTGGAGTTAGACGAGCAGTACTTC	CSVGLELDEQYF
TRBD2	TRBV3-1	TRBJ2-3	once	TGTGCCAGTGCCCAACTAGCGGGGTCTAGAGATACGCAGTATTTT	CASAQLAGSRDTQYF
TRBD1	TRBV20-1	TRBJ2-1	few	TGCAGTGCTAGTGACAGGGGAAATGAGCAGTTCTTC	CSASDRGNEQFF